Described below is a single TCR beta chain sequence and its context. Its antigen is as yet unknown. The data are from a study of shared clonotypes between healthy human individuals. Study-level findings and limits: Expectations were that clonotype sharing among donors would be affected by sequencing depth.

V gave up 3 bases and J gave up 5 bases; unmatched junction bases: 14. Germline V gene data show CDR1 as MNHEY and CDR2 as SMNVEV (reference sequence). This CDR3 spans 17 amino acids. Libraries were prepared by immunoSEQ multiplex PCR; TCRdb keeps only in-frame clonotypes and omits some of them. The data contain about 1 million clones, under 80% of them singletons. This TCR was sampled from a man younger than 35 in good health. This chain uses TRBV27 with TRBJ2-5, with TRBD2 identical over 8 bases. Input material: memory CD4+ T cells sorted from blood. The subset was: CD45RA-negative fraction. CDR3 sequence (DNA): TGTGCCAGCAGTTTGAGGGGTCCGGGAGGGCCGGGGGAGACCCAGTACTTC. This sequence encodes CASSLRGPGGPGETQYF.